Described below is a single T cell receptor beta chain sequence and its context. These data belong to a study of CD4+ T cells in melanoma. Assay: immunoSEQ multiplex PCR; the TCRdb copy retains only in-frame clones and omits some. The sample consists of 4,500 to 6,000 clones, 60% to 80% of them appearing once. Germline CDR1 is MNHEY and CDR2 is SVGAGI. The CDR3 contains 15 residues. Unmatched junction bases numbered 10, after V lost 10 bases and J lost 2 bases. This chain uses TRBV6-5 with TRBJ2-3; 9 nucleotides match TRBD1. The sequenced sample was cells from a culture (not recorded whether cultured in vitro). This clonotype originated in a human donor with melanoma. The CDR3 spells CAIKGQGRNTDTQYF. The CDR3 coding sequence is TGTGCCATCAAGGGACAGGGTAGGAACACAGATACGCAGTATTTT.